The 26 T cell receptor beta chains given below trace back to one sample, sequenced in a study of blood T cell repertoires in COVID-19. Assay: immunoSEQ multiplex PCR; the TCRdb copy retains only in-frame clones and omits some. Here the sample spans some 520,000 clones, roughly nine tenths being singletons. The specimen sequenced was peripheral blood. These receptors were collected from a man younger than 35 with COVID-19, enrolled during active disease.

The V call is TRBV6-2 or TRBV6-3, the J call TRBJ2-5, with 7 bases aligning to TRBD1. The junction had 5 bases not matched to a gene; V was cut back by 5 bases and J by 2 bases. CDR1 and CDR2 from the germline V gene are MNHEY and SVGEGT. The CDR3 totals 14 residues. The CDR3 sequence: CASSRTGQQETQYF. Here the CDR3 DNA reads TGTGCCAGCAGTCGAACGGGACAGCAAGAGACCCAGTACTTC.

The chain is built from TRBV12-5 and TRBJ2-3; a weak D match, TRBD2 (7 bases). V lost 5 bases, J lost 5 bases, and 11 bases lay in between. The CDR3 contains 13 residues. Looked up from germline, CDR1 is LGHNT and CDR2 is FRNRAP. CDR3 DNA: TGTGCTAGTGGTAAGGGGGGGATAGATACGCAGTATTTT. Protein product: CASGKGGIDTQYF.

The chain carries TRBV5-1 and TRBJ2-7; 7 positions agree with TRBD2. Trimming took 4 bases from V and 5 from J; bases not matched to a gene: 6. The CDR3 is 13 amino acids. Germline V gene data show CDR1 as SGHRS and CDR2 as YFSETQ. CDR3 loop: CASSGGEGNEQYF. The CDR3 bases are TGCGCCAGCAGCGGGGGGGAAGGGAACGAGCAGTACTTC.

The count of this clone is one. The chain employs TRBV2 and TRBJ2-1; 8 bases fit TRBD2. CDR3 length equals 13 residues. The trim removed 3 bases at V and 7 bases at J, leaving 2 bases unmatched. Germline CDR1 and CDR2: SNHLY and FYNNEI. CDR3: CASSDREGNEQFF. DNA of the CDR3: TGTGCCAGCAGTGATCGGGAGGGGAATGAGCAGTTCTTC.

The chain carries TRBV7-2 and TRBJ1-2; 7 bases map to TRBD1. Germline loops: CDR1 SGHTA, CDR2 FQGNSA. CDR3 length: 13 residues. V shed 5 bases and J 7 bases; nucleotides not matched to a gene: 7. CDR3 loop: CASSHRQGSGYTF. The CDR3 region has the DNA TGTGCCAGCAGCCACCGACAGGGTTCTGGCTACACCTTC.

This clone was found once. The chain combines TRBV30 with TRBJ2-5; TRBD2 agrees at 12 bases. CDR3 length: 15 amino acids. CDR1 GTSNPN and CDR2 SVGIG come from the germline V gene (reference sequence). V shed 0 bases, J shed 5 bases, and the junction held 4 bases outside the gene matches. The chain's CDR3 is CAWSVGLAGRETQYF. In DNA form, the CDR3 reads TGTGCCTGGAGTGTAGGACTAGCGGGACGCGAGACCCAGTACTTC. Full variable domain (outside the CDR3, taken from reference TRBV30 and TRBJ2-5): SQTIHQWPATLVQPVGSPLSLECTVEGTSNPNLYWYRQAAGRGLQLLFYSVGIGQISSEVPQNLSASRPQDRQFILSSKKLLLSDSGFYLCAWSVGLAGRETQYFGPGTRLLVL.

The chain carries TRBV4-1 and TRBJ1-1; a weak D match, TRBD1 (5 bases). V lost 1 base and J lost 3, with 21 bases in between. The CDR3 has 18 amino acids. The germline V gene has CDR1 MGHRA and CDR2 YSYEKL. The DNA of the CDR3 is TGCGCCAGCAGCCAAGCCCCGTGGAGGGGCCCAGAGGACACTGAAGCTTTCTTT. Translation: CASSQAPWRGPEDTEAFF.

This clone was counted once. CDR3 sequence (DNA): TGTGCCAGCAGCGTAACTGGGGGGGCAGGTACTGAAGCTTTCTTT. This gives the protein CASSVTGGAGTEAFF. This rearrangement joins TRBV7-9 to TRBJ1-1, with D tentatively TRBD1 (6 bases). The CDR3 covers 15 residues. Trimming stripped 5 bases from V and 5 bases from J, with 18 bases between. CDR1 is SEHNR, CDR2 FQNEAQ, per germline (reference sequence).

J is TRBJ2-3 and V is TRBV3-1 (or the pseudogene TRBV3-2); D call uncertain. V shed 2 bases and J shed 3 bases, with 3 bases lying between them. This CDR3 contains 12 residues. From germline, CDR1 is LGHDT and CDR2 YNNKEL (reference sequence). DNA for the CDR3: TGTGCCAGCAGCCAATCTACAGATACGCAGTATTTT. It specifies CASSQSTDTQYF.

This chain joins TRBV11-2 and TRBJ2-3; no definite D call. Per germline, CDR1 SGHAT and CDR2 FQNNGV. This CDR3 has 15 amino acids. Trimming left V 3 bases short and J 4 bases short, with 14 bases between. CDR3 loop: CASSFESGEPDTQYF. DNA of the CDR3: TGTGCCAGCAGCTTCGAATCAGGCGAGCCAGATACGCAGTATTTT.

This chain joins TRBV6-6 and TRBJ2-7; D perhaps matches TRBD2 (5 bases). V was shortened by 3 bases and J by 5 bases, with 8 bases between the two germline ends. Germline V gives CDR1 MNHNY, CDR2 SVGAGI (reference sequence). This CDR3 comprises 12 residues. The CDR3 sequence is CASSYEGHEQYF. The CDR3, as DNA: TGTGCCAGCAGTTATGAGGGTCACGAGCAGTACTTC.

V is TRBV23-1 and J is TRBJ1-2, with 7 bases lining up with TRBD1. TRBV23-1 is designated an ORF whose function remains uncertain. Trimming cost V 4 bases and J 2 bases; bases outside gene matches: 4. This CDR3 region has 14 residues. The CDR3 region is CASSRTTGNYGYTF. The CDR3 bases are TGCGCCAGCAGTCGGACGACAGGGAACTATGGCTACACCTTC.

The chain recombines TRBV10-3 with TRBJ2-1, with 7 nucleotides matching TRBD2. From germline, CDR1 is ENHRY and CDR2 SYGVKD. The CDR3 is made up of 15 amino acids. Trimming cost V 8 bases and J 0 bases; bases outside gene matches: 7. The chain's CDR3 is CAISGTTSSYNEQFF. CDR3 bases: TGTGCCATCTCCGGGACTACCAGCTCCTACAATGAGCAGTTCTTC.

As DNA, the CDR3 is TGTGCCAGCAGCGTAGCGGGGGTGGCGAACACCGGGGAGCTGTTTTTT. It encodes CASSVAGVANTGELFF. The V and J genes are TRBV9 and TRBJ2-2; the D gene is possibly TRBD2 (6 bases). Germline loops: CDR1 SGDLS, CDR2 YYNGEE. Between the trimmed V and J ends, which lost 0 bases and 0 bases, there was a span of 9 bases. This CDR3 has 16 amino acids.

The V and J genes are TRBV11-2 and TRBJ2-1; 8 nucleotides align to TRBD2. The V gene end was trimmed by 5 bases and the J gene end by 7 bases; junction bases not matched to a gene: 4. CDR1 is SGHAT, CDR2 FQNNGV, per germline. CDR3 size: 13 residues. CDR3 sequence (DNA): TGTGCCAGCAGCCCCTCGGGGGGGAATGAGCAGTTCTTC. Translated, it gives CASSPSGGNEQFF. Supplemented by reference TRBV11-2 and TRBJ2-1, the full variable domain reads EAGVAQSPRYKIIEKRQSVAFWCNPISGHATLYWYQQILGQGPKLLIQFQNNGVVDDSQLPKDRFSAERLKGVDSTLKIQPAKLEDSAVYLCASSPSGGNEQFFGPGTRLTVL.

The J gene is TRBJ2-7, the V gene TRBV18, with 8 bases that match TRBD1. V gave up 4 bases and J gave up 7 bases; unmatched junction bases: 9. This CDR3 has 14 residues. The germline V gene has CDR1 KGHSH and CDR2 LQKENI. The CDR3 is CASSRQGKGREQYF. The DNA of the CDR3 is TGTGCCAGCTCACGACAGGGGAAAGGGCGGGAGCAGTACTTC.

The CDR3 region is CASSSERGLSYEQYF. The CDR3 nucleotides are TGTGCCAGCAGTTCCGAGCGGGGGCTCTCCTACGAGCAGTACTTC. J is TRBJ2-7 and V is TRBV27; 8 bases are a match to TRBD2. Trimming cost V 4 bases and J 0 bases; bases outside gene matches: 5. The CDR3 is 15 amino acids. CDR1 is MNHEY, CDR2 SMNVEV, per germline (reference sequence).

In DNA, the CDR3 is TGTGCCAGCAGTGGACTAGCGGGCAATGAGCAGTTCTTC. This translates into CASSGLAGNEQFF. This sequence joins TRBV14 and TRBJ2-1, with 11 bases fitting TRBD2. The CDR3 is 13 residues long. V shed 6 bases, J shed 6 bases, and the junction held 1 base outside the gene matches. CDR1 is SGHDN, CDR2 FVKESK, per germline.

The CDR3 here is CASRETRFYGYTF. The CDR3 DNA follows: TGTGCCAGCAGGGAGACTCGTTTCTATGGCTACACCTTC. The chain is built from TRBV28 and TRBJ1-2; no firm D call. Looked up from germline, CDR1 is MDHEN and CDR2 is SYDVKM. The V end lost 6 bases, the J end lost 4 bases, and 12 bases lay between the germline ends. This CDR3 comprises 13 residues.

This chain links TRBV5-4 with TRBJ2-1; no reliable D call. Deletions cut 0 bases from V and 3 bases from J, with 10 bases between. Germline V gives CDR1 SGHNT, CDR2 YYREEE (reference sequence). The CDR3 length is 15 residues. CDR3 loop: CASSLAERDYNEQFF. CDR3 bases: TGTGCCAGCAGCTTGGCGGAGAGAGACTACAATGAGCAGTTCTTC.

The chain carries TRBV6-5 and TRBJ1-5; D might be TRBD1 (6 bases). The CDR3 runs 15 residues. Trimming shortened V by 7 bases and J by 5 bases, and 18 bases separated the two germline ends. The V gene's germline CDR1 is MNHEY and CDR2 SVGAGI. In nucleotides, the CDR3 is TGTGCCAGCACTTCCCCTAGGGCAGGGGATCAGCCCCAGCATTTT. Its protein is CASTSPRAGDQPQHF.

The V and J genes are TRBV29-1 and TRBJ1-2; no firm D call. There are 14 residues in the CDR3. Deletions cut 3 bases from V and 6 bases from J, with 17 bases between. CDR1 SQVTM and CDR2 ANQGSEA come from the germline V gene. CDR3 sequence: CSVETRGKVNGYTF. CDR3 coding DNA: TGCAGCGTTGAGACTCGAGGGAAGGTCAATGGCTACACCTTC.

The chain has TRBV15 and TRBJ1-1; 9 nucleotides agree with TRBD1. V was pared by 2 bases and J by 0 bases, with 4 bases of the junction left unmatched. The CDR3 is made up of 16 amino acids. Germline CDR1 is LNHNV and CDR2 is YYDKDF (reference sequence). The CDR3 sequence: CATSRSGTGLNTEAFF. Here the CDR3 DNA reads TGTGCCACCAGCAGATCCGGGACAGGGTTGAACACTGAAGCTTTCTTT.

V gene TRBV7-6 combines with J gene TRBJ2-3; TRBD2 agrees at 10 bases. Trimming took 2 bases from V and 6 from J; bases not matched to a gene: 11. Germline V lookup: CDR1 SGHVS, CDR2 FNYEAQ. The CDR3 loop spans 17 amino acids. The CDR3 coding sequence is TGTGCCAGCAGCTTAAACCCCAGCGGGAGGGCCATGGATACGCAGTATTTT. It encodes CASSLNPSGRAMDTQYF.

This clone was picked up a small number of times. This chain connects TRBV6-5 to TRBJ1-1, with TRBD1 identical over 7 bases. From germline, CDR1 is MNHEY and CDR2 SVGAGI. The CDR3 spans 15 residues. After removal of 7 bases from V and 0 bases from J, the junction contained 8 bases not matched to a gene. The CDR3 bases are TGTGCCAGCAATAGGGGACAGCCTCTGAACACTGAAGCTTTCTTT. It yields the protein CASNRGQPLNTEAFF.

This sequence joins TRBV4-1 and TRBJ2-5; the D gene is possibly TRBD2 (6 bases). The CDR3 loop spans 14 amino acids. Germline CDR1 reads MGHRA; CDR2 reads YSYEKL. V shed 2 bases and J shed 5 bases, with 12 bases lying between them. The CDR3 region has the DNA TGCGCCAGCAGCCAAAGGGCGGGGCGGGAGACCCAGTACTTC. Translated: CASSQRAGRETQYF.